Listed here is a single TCR beta chain. The sample belongs to a study of blood T cell repertoires in COVID-19. Study in general: The study drew acute and convalescent COVID-19 samples from the United States, Italy and Spain. Sample material is recorded as cDNA or gDNA derived from T cells, B-cell-depleted T cells, or PBMCs.

While infection was still active, Seattle patients were enrolled and then followed longitudinally. Some clones are missing from TCRdb's copy, which holds only in-frame ones; the method was immunoSEQ multiplex PCR. In the table there are 300,000 to 350,000 clones, 90% of which are singletons. The material sequenced was peripheral blood. The clonotype originates from a woman aged 25 to 39 with COVID-19, enrolled during active disease.

The CDR3 nucleotides read TGCGCCAGCAGCTTGGCTTCAGGGTCAAGCACTGAAGCTTTCTTT. It translates to CASSLASGSSTEAFF. The V call is TRBV5-1, the J call TRBJ1-1; the D gene is possibly TRBD1 (5 bases). Germline loops: CDR1 SGHRS, CDR2 YFSETQ. V lost 0 bases and J 4 bases, leaving 13 bases between the germline ends. This CDR3 contains 15 residues.